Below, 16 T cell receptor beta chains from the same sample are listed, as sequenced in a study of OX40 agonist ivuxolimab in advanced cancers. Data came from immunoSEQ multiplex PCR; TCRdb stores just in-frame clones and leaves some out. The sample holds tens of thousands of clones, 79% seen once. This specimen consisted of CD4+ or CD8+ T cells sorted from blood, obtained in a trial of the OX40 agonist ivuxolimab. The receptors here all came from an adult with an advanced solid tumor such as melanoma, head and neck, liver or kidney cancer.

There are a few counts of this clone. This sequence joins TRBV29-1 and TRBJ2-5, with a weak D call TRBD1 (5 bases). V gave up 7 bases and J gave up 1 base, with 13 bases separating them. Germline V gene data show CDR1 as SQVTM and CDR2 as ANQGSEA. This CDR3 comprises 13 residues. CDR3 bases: TGCAGCGGTCATAGGGGCATCCAAGAGACCCAGTACTTC. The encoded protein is CSGHRGIQETQYF.

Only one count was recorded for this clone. The CDR3 loop is CASSSSGELFF. As DNA, the CDR3 is TGTGCCAGCAGCTCCTCAGGGGAGCTGTTTTTT. The chain joins TRBV7-9 to TRBJ2-2; D is unresolved. The germline V gene encodes CDR1 SEHNR and CDR2 FQNEAQ (reference sequence). The length of the CDR3 is 11 residues. V lost 4 bases, J lost 8 bases, and 5 bases lay in between.

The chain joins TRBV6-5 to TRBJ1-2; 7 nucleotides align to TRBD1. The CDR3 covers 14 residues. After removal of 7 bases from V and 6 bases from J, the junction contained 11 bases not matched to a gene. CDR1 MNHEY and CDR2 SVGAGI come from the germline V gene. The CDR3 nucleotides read TGTGCCAGCAACCTGGGGGCTGGGACAGATGGCTACACCTTC. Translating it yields CASNLGAGTDGYTF.

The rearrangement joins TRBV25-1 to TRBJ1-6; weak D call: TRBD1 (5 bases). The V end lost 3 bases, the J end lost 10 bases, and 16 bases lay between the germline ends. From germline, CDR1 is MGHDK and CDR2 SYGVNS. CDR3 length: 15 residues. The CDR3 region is CASSDGTSIRSPLHF. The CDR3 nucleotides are TGTGCCAGCAGTGACGGGACTTCGATTAGGTCACCCCTCCACTTT. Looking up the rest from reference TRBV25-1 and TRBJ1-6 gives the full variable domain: EADIYQTPRYLVIGTGKKITLECSQTMGHDKMYWYQQDPGMELHLIHYSYGVNSTEKGDLSSESTVSRIRTEHFPLTLESARPSHTSQYLCASSDGTSIRSPLHFGNGTRLTVT.

This CDR3 reads CASRGGGNTGELFF. The CDR3 DNA reads TGTGCCAGCCGCGGGGGAGGGAACACCGGGGAGCTGTTTTTT. The rearrangement joins TRBV2 to TRBJ2-2, with TRBD2 identical over 7 bases. CDR3 length: 14 amino acids. The V and J ends lost 8 bases and 1 base, in that order; junction bases with no gene match: 4. Germline V gene sequence: CDR1 SNHLY, CDR2 FYNNEI.

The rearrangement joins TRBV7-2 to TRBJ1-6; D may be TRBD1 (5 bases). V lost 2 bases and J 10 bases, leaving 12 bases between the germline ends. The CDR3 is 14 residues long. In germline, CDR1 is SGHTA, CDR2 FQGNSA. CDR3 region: CASSLQGVGSPLHF. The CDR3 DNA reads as TGTGCCAGCAGCTTACAGGGTGTAGGGTCACCCCTCCACTTT. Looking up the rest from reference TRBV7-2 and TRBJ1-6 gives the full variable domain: GAGVSQSPSNKVTEKGKDVELRCDPISGHTALYWYRQSLGQGLEFLIYFQGNSAPDKSGLPSDRFSAERTGGSVSTLTIQRTQQEDSAVYLCASSLQGVGSPLHFGNGTRLTVT.

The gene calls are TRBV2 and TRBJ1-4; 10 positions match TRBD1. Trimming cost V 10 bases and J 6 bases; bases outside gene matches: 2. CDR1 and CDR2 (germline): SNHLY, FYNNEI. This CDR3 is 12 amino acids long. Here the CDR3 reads CAIGTGDEKLFF. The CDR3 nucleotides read TGTGCCATAGGGACAGGGGATGAAAAACTGTTTTTT.

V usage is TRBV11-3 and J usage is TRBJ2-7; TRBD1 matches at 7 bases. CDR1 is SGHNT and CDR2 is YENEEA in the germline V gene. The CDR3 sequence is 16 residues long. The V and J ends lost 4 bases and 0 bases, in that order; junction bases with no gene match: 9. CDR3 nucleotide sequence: TGTGCCAGCAGCTGGGAACCGGGACAGAGCTCCTACGAGCAGTACTTC. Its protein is CASSWEPGQSSYEQYF.

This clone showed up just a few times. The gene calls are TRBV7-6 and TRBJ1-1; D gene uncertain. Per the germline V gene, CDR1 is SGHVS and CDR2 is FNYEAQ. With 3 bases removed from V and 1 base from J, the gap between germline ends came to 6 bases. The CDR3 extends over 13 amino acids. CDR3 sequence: CASSLKENTEAFF. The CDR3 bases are TGTGCCAGCAGCTTGAAAGAGAACACTGAAGCTTTCTTT.

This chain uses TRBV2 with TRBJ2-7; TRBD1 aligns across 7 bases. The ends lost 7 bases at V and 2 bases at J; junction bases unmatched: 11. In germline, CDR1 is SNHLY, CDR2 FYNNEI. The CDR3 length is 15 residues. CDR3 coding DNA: TGTGCCAGCATCTCGGACAGGTTTACGACCTACGAGCAGTACTTC. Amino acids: CASISDRFTTYEQYF. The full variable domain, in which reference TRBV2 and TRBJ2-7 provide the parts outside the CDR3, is EPEVTQTPSHQVTQMGQEVILRCVPISNHLYFYWYRQILGQKVEFLVSFYNNEISEKSEIFDDQFSVERPDGSNFTLKIRSTKLEDSAMYFCASISDRFTTYEQYFGPGTRLTVT.

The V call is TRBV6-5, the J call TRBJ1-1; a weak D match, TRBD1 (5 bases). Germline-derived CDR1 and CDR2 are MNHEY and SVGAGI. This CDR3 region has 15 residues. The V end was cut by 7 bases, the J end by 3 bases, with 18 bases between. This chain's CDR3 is CASIRGLTTDTEAFF. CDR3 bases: TGTGCCAGCATTAGGGGACTCACGACGGACACTGAAGCTTTCTTT.

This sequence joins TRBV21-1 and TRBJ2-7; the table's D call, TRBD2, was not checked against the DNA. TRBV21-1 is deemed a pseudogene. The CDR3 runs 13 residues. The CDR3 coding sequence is TGTGCCAGCAGCAAAGGGACTAGTTACGAGCAGTACTTC. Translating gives CASSKGTSYEQYF.

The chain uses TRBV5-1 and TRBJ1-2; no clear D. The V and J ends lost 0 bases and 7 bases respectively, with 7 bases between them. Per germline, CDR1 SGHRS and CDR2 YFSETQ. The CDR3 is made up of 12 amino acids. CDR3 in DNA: TGCGCCAGCAGCTTGGAGGGCGCTGGCTACACCTTC. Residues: CASSLEGAGYTF.

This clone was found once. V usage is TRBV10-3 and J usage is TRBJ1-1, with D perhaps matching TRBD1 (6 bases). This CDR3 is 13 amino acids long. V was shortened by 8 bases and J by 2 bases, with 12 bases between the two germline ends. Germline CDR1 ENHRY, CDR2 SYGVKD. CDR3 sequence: CAIGPQGNTEAFF. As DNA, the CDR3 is TGTGCCATCGGGCCACAGGGAAACACTGAAGCTTTCTTT.

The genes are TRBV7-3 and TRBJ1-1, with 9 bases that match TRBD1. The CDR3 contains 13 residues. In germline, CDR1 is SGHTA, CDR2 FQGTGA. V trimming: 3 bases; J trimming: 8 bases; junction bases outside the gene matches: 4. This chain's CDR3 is CASSLRDRDEAFF. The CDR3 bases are TGTGCCAGCAGCTTGAGGGACAGGGACGAAGCTTTCTTT.

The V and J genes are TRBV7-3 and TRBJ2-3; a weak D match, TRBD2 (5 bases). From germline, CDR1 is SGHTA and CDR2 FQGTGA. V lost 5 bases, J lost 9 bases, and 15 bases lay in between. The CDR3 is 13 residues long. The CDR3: CASSVNSGKTQYF. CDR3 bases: TGTGCCAGCAGCGTTAACAGCGGAAAAACGCAGTATTTT.